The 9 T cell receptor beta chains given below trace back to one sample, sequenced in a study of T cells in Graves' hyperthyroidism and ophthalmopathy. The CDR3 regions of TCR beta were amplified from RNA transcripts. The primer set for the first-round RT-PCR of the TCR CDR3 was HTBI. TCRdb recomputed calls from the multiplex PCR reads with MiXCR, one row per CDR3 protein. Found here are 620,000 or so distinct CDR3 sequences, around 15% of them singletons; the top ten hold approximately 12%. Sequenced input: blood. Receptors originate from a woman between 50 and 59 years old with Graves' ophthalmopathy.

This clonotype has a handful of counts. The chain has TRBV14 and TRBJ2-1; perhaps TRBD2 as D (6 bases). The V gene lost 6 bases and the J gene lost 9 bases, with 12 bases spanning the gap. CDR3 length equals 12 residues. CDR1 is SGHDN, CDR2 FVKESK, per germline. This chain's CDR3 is CASSASVFEQFF. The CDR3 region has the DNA TGTGCCAGCAGTGCTAGCGTGTTTGAGCAGTTCTTC.

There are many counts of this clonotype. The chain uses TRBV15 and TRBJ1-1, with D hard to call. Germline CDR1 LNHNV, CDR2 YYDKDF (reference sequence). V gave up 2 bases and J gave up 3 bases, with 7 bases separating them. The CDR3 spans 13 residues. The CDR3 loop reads CATSRSRYTEAFF. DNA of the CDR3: TGTGCCACCAGCAGAAGTAGATACACTGAAGCTTTCTTT.

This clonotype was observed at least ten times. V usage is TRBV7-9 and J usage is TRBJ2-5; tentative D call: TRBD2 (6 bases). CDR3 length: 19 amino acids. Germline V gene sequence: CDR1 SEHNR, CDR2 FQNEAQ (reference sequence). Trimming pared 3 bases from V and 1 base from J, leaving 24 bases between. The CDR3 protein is CASSFSPGVSQPPQETQYF. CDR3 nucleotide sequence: TGTGCCAGCAGCTTTTCTCCGGGGGTATCACAACCCCCCCAAGAGACCCAGTACTTC.

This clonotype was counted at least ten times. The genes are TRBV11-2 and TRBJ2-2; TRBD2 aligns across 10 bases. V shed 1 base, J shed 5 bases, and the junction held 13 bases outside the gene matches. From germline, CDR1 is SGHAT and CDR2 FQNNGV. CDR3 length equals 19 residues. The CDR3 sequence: CASSLGIGLAGGGTGELFF. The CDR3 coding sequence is TGTGCCAGCAGCTTAGGAATAGGATTAGCGGGAGGAGGAACCGGGGAGCTGTTTTTT.

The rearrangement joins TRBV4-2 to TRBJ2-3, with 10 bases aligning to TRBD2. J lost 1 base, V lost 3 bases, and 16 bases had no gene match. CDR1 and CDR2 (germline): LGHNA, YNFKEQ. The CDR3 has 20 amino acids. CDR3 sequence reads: CASSHQGGLAGVLGTDTQYF. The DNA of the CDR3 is TGTGCCAGCAGCCATCAAGGTGGCCTAGCGGGAGTATTAGGCACAGATACGCAGTATTTT.

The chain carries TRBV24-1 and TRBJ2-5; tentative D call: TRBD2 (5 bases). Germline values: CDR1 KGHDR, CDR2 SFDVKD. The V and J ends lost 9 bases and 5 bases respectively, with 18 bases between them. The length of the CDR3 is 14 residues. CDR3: CATSPASGGETQYF. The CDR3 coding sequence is TGTGCCACCTCCCCGGCGTCCGGCGGGGAGACCCAGTACTTC.

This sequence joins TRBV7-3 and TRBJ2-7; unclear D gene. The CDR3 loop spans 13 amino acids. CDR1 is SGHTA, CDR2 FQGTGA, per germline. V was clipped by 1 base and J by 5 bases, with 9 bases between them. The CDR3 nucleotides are TGTGCCAGCAGCTTAATGGATTCTCACGAGCAGTACTTC. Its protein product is CASSLMDSHEQYF. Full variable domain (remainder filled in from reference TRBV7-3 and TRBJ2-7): GAGVSQTPSNKVTEKGKYVELRCDPISGHTALYWYRQSLGQGPEFLIYFQGTGAADDSGLPNDRFFAVRPEGSVSTLKIQRTERGDSAVYLCASSLMDSHEQYFGPGTRLTVT.

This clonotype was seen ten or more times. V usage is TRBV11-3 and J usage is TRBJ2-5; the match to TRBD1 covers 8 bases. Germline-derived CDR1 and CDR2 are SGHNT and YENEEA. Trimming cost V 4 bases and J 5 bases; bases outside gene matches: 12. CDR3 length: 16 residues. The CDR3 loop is CASSSLDRGDSETQYF. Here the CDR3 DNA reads TGTGCCAGCAGCTCCCTAGACAGGGGTGACTCGGAGACCCAGTACTTC. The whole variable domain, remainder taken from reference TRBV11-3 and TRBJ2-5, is EAGVVQSPRYKIIEKKQPVAFWCNPISGHNTLYWYLQNLGQGPELLIRYENEEAVDDSQLPKDRFSAERLKGVDSTLKIQPAELGDSAVYLCASSSLDRGDSETQYFGPGTRLLVL.

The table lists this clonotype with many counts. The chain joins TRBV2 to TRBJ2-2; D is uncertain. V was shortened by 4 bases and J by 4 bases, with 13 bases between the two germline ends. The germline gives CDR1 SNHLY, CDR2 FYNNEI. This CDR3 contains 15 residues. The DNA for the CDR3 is TGTGCCAGCAGTGTTAGTAGCTGGGCCACCGGGGAGCTGTTTTTT. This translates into CASSVSSWATGELFF.